Sequencing of this T cell receptor beta chain was carried out in a study of blood T cell repertoires in COVID-19. Study-wide context: Acute-phase and convalescent COVID-19 samples originated in the United States, Italy and Spain. In each case, the material was cDNA or gDNA derived from T cells, B-cell-depleted T cells, or PBMCs.

From germline, CDR1 is LGHDT and CDR2 YNNKEL (reference sequence). V lost 6 bases and J lost 8; bases outside the gene matches: 3. The CDR3 totals 14 residues. How the authors handled the data: The assay estimated nucleated cells by amplifying reference gene primers. Assay used: immunoSEQ multiplex PCR; TCRdb lists only in-frame clones, some missing. V and J calls plus clone size are reproduced from that table; the DNA served to infer D and trimming. Here the sample spans approximately 150,000 clones, 80% to 90% being singletons. The gene calls are TRBV3-1 (or the pseudogene TRBV3-2) and TRBJ1-6; 11 bases fit TRBD1. The source is a man older than 75 with acute or convalescent COVID-19. Specimen: peripheral blood. The CDR3 is CASRQGQGDSPLHF. The CDR3 nucleotides read TGTGCCAGCAGGCAGGGACAGGGGGATTCACCCCTCCACTTT.